This TCR beta chain came from a study of blood T cell repertoires in COVID-19. About the study: Sample material is recorded as cDNA or gDNA derived from T cells, B-cell-depleted T cells, or PBMCs.

Profiled with immunoSEQ multiplex PCR; TCRdb holds only in-frame clones, not every one. The sample shows 350,000 to 450,000 clones, 91% of them seen only once. Across over 20 US areas, participants ranged in age from 18 to 89 years. People in the exposed group encountered a COVID-19 case within 2 weeks before entering the study. There are 16 residues in the CDR3. V was pared by 6 bases and J by 1 base, with 16 bases between. The germline V gene has CDR1 MNHEY and CDR2 SMNVEV (reference sequence). The sequenced sample was PBMCs or T cells enriched from blood (not recorded which). This clonotype was obtained from a woman aged 40-49 years who had been exposed to COVID-19. This rearrangement joins TRBV27 to TRBJ1-5, with TRBD1 as a possible D gene (5 bases). CDR3 in DNA: TGTGCCAGCAGGCCGGGGGGGAGGGACAGCAATCAGCCCCAGCATTTT. It yields the protein CASRPGGRDSNQPQHF.